Below are 30 T cell receptor beta chains sequenced from a single sample in a study of sequential checkpoint blockade in melanoma. The data were produced by immunoSEQ multiplex PCR, yet TCRdb's version contains in-frame clones alone and is incomplete. The sample consists of over 10,000 clones, 77% of them appearing once. Treatment described: randomized to nivolumab then ipilimumab (arm A) or the reverse (arm B). Sample: CD8+ T cells sorted from blood (inferred from file names), taken from a patient given nivolumab and ipilimumab in sequence. The receptor source for this set is a human donor with melanoma.

This chain links TRBV2 with TRBJ2-7; D perhaps matches TRBD2 (6 bases). V dropped 6 bases and J dropped 3 bases, with 12 bases sitting between them. CDR3 length: 13 residues. CDR1 and CDR2 from the germline V gene are SNHLY and FYNNEI. CDR3 sequence (DNA): TGTGCCAGCAGGCCGGGACTCTACTACGAGCAGTACTTC. Translation gives CASRPGLYYEQYF.

The chain links TRBV7-4 to TRBJ2-7; 7 bases line up with TRBD1. The CDR3 loop spans 15 amino acids. V was pared by 5 bases and J by 3 bases, with 10 bases of the junction left unmatched. The germline V gene has CDR1 SGHVT and CDR2 SQSDAQ. CDR3 sequence: CASSGQVRGIYEQYF. For the CDR3, the DNA is TGTGCCAGCAGCGGACAGGTGAGGGGAATCTACGAGCAGTACTTC. Full variable domain (missing parts from reference TRBV7-4 and TRBJ2-7): GAGVSQSPRYKVAKRGRDVALRCDSISGHVTLYWYRQTLGQGSEVLTYSQSDAQRDKSGRPSGRFSAERPERSVSTLKIQRTEQGDSAVYLCASSGQVRGIYEQYFGPGTRLTVT.

The chain uses TRBV2 and TRBJ2-7; tentative D call: TRBD1 (6 bases). The germline gives CDR1 SNHLY, CDR2 FYNNEI. Trimming took 2 bases from V and 3 from J, leaving 8 bases between them. The CDR3 has 13 residues. CDR3 sequence reads: CASSELGHYEQYF. The DNA for the CDR3 is TGTGCCAGCAGTGAATTGGGACACTACGAGCAGTACTTC.

This clone was observed a handful of times. CDR3 region: CASTGETQYF. For the CDR3, the DNA is TGTGCCAGCACTGGCGAGACCCAGTACTTC. The rearrangement links TRBV7-9 to TRBJ2-5, with no clear D. The V gene lost 7 bases and the J gene lost 5 bases, with 5 bases spanning the gap. The CDR3 runs to 10 residues. Germline lookup yields CDR1 SEHNR and CDR2 FQNEAQ (reference sequence).

This clone was seen only a few times. The chain joins TRBV7-3 to TRBJ1-2, with TRBD1 matching over 8 bases. The CDR3 sequence is 15 residues long. Germline trimming cut 5 bases from V and 4 bases from J; bases unmatched to any gene: 9. Germline CDR1 SGHTA, CDR2 FQGTGA. CDR3 nucleotides: TGTGCCAGCAGCCCGGGACAGGCGATTCTCTATGGCTACACCTTC. Protein: CASSPGQAILYGYTF.

Concerning this clone: An end of the junction differs from the germline gene, which may be a read error. This chain connects TRBV7-7 to TRBJ2-5; 7 bases line up with TRBD2. The J call is in doubt because the DNA end fits TRBJ2-7 better. The germline V gene encodes CDR1 SSHAT and CDR2 FNYEAQ (reference sequence). The CDR3 contains 15 residues. The CDR3 here is CASSLGPSGTYEQYF. The CDR3 DNA reads as TGTGCTAGCAGCCTAGGCCCTAGCGGAACCTACGAGCAGTACTTC.

The chain employs TRBV5-1 and TRBJ2-7; D gene ambiguous. Trimming left V 1 base short and J 6 bases short, with 8 bases between. The CDR3 sequence is 12 residues long. Germline CDR1 is SGHRS and CDR2 is YFSETQ. The CDR3 is CASSLTSGEQYF. The DNA for the CDR3 is TGCGCCAGCAGCTTGACGAGTGGCGAGCAGTACTTC.

The chain joins TRBV9 to TRBJ1-5, with a weak D call TRBD1 (6 bases). V lost 4 bases to trimming and J lost 7 bases, with 18 bases between them. Germline V lookup: CDR1 SGDLS, CDR2 YYNGEE. The CDR3 extends over 15 amino acids. For the CDR3, the DNA is TGTGCCAGCAGCCCAAGAGGGGGTGAGCGGCAGCCCCAGCATTTT. Amino acids: CASSPRGGERQPQHF.

V is TRBV7-9 and J is TRBJ2-5, with D possibly matching TRBD1 (5 bases). This CDR3 has 14 amino acids. Between the trimmed V and J ends, which lost 2 bases and 5 bases, there was a span of 12 bases. Germline V gives CDR1 SEHNR, CDR2 FQNEAQ (reference sequence). The CDR3 DNA reads TGTGCCAGCAGCTTAATCCAGGGTGGGGAGACCCAGTACTTC. This sequence encodes CASSLIQGGETQYF.

The J gene is TRBJ2-6, the V gene TRBV7-9; weak D call: TRBD2 (6 bases). The CDR3 has 16 residues. Germline-derived CDR1 and CDR2 are SEHNR and FQNEAQ (reference sequence). Trimming shortened V by 1 base and J by 2 bases, and 9 bases separated the two germline ends. The CDR3 loop is CASSLGSGAGANVLTF. CDR3 nucleotide sequence: TGTGCCAGCAGCTTAGGTTCGGGGGCTGGGGCCAACGTCCTGACTTTC. The whole variable domain, remainder taken from reference TRBV7-9 and TRBJ2-6, is DTGVSQNPRHKITKRGQNVTFRCDPISEHNRLYWYRQTLGQGPEFLTYFQNEAQLEKSRLLSDRFSAERPKGSFSTLEIQRTEQGDSAMYLCASSLGSGAGANVLTFGAGSRLTVL.

The chain is built from TRBV4-3 and TRBJ2-1, with a weak D call TRBD2 (6 bases). Between the trimmed V and J ends, which lost 5 bases and 6 bases, there was a span of 11 bases. The CDR3 consists of 13 residues. The germline CDR1 and CDR2 sequences are LGHNA and YSLEER. In DNA form, the CDR3 reads TGCGCCAGCAGCTCCCGACTAGTCAATGAGCAGTTCTTC. Protein product: CASSSRLVNEQFF.

This chain uses TRBV6-1 with TRBJ2-5; 9 positions agree with TRBD2. The J call is in doubt because the DNA end fits TRBJ2-7 better. Germline CDR1 and CDR2: MNHNS and SASEGT. There are 15 residues in the CDR3. The CDR3 region has the DNA TGTGCCAGCAGTGAAGCGCTTAGCGGGAGCAACGAGCAGTACTTC. This gives the protein CASSEALSGSNEQYF.

The chain is built from TRBV4-3 and TRBJ2-2; a possible D gene is TRBD2 (6 bases). The length of the CDR3 is 14 residues. The germline V gene encodes CDR1 LGHNA and CDR2 YSLEER. Trimming shortened V by 8 bases and J by 2 bases, and 12 bases separated the two germline ends. CDR3 region: CASGPGANTGELFF. The CDR3 bases are TGCGCCAGCGGCCCGGGAGCTAACACCGGGGAGCTGTTTTTT.

The gene calls are TRBV27 and TRBJ2-4; D gene uncertain. Trimming pared 4 bases from V and 0 bases from J, leaving 4 bases between. This CDR3 spans 13 amino acids. Germline V gene sequence: CDR1 MNHEY, CDR2 SMNVEV (reference sequence). DNA for the CDR3: TGTGCCAGCAGTTCCCTAGCCAAAAACATTCAGTACTTC. This sequence encodes CASSSLAKNIQYF.

The CDR3 DNA is TGTGCCAGCAGTCTCTACAGCATCTCTGGAAACACCATATATTTT. Translating gives CASSLYSISGNTIYF. This chain connects TRBV6-1 to TRBJ1-3; no firm D call. Germline-derived CDR1 and CDR2 are MNHNS and SASEGT. This CDR3 region has 15 residues. Between the trimmed V and J ends, which lost 5 bases and 0 bases, there was a span of 11 bases.

This chain joins TRBV9 and TRBJ2-1; possibly TRBD2 for D (6 bases). The V end was cut by 0 bases, the J end by 3 bases, with 10 bases between. The germline gives CDR1 SGDLS, CDR2 YYNGEE. The CDR3 extends over 15 amino acids. CDR3 DNA: TGTGCCAGCAGCGTAGCGGGAGCCCTCTACAATGAGCAGTTCTTC. This translates into CASSVAGALYNEQFF.

The chain joins TRBV27 to TRBJ2-7; 9 nucleotides line up with TRBD2. The CDR3 spans 15 residues. J gave up 3 bases and V 6 bases, and 9 bases lay outside the gene matches. The germline V gene has CDR1 MNHEY and CDR2 SMNVEV (reference sequence). The CDR3 sequence: CASRNSGTSFYEQYF. CDR3 sequence (DNA): TGTGCCAGCAGAAACTCCGGGACTAGCTTCTACGAGCAGTACTTC.

The V and J genes are TRBV19 and TRBJ2-7; D remains unclear. Germline V gene sequence: CDR1 LNHDA, CDR2 SQIVND (reference sequence). Trimming left V 5 bases short and J 3 bases short, with 11 bases between. The CDR3 is made up of 13 amino acids. The chain's CDR3 is CASSLRVNYEQYF. CDR3 DNA: TGTGCCAGTAGTCTCCGGGTGAACTACGAGCAGTACTTC. The full variable domain, completed using reference TRBV19 and TRBJ2-7, is DGGITQSPKYLFRKEGQNVTLSCEQNLNHDAMYWYRQDPGQGLRLIYYSQIVNDFQKGDIAEGYSVSREKKESFPLTVTSAQKNPTAFYLCASSLRVNYEQYFGPGTRLTVT.

The chain combines TRBV19 with TRBJ2-7, with 7 positions matching TRBD2. CDR3 size: 13 residues. J was trimmed by 1 base and V by 6 bases; bases with no gene match: 3. Germline CDR1 is LNHDA and CDR2 is SQIVND (reference sequence). CDR3 amino acids: CASSAGRSYEQYF. The CDR3, as DNA: TGTGCCAGTAGCGCCGGGAGGTCCTACGAGCAGTACTTC.

V and J are TRBV6-1 and TRBJ1-5; 9 bases align to TRBD1. Germline lookup yields CDR1 MNHNS and CDR2 SASEGT. J was trimmed by 6 bases and V by 1 base; bases with no gene match: 4. This CDR3 has 15 residues. The CDR3 region is CASSEEGQGSQPQHF. CDR3 sequence (DNA): TGTGCCAGCAGTGAAGAGGGACAGGGTAGTCAGCCCCAGCATTTT.

V gene TRBV4-1 combines with J gene TRBJ1-3; TRBD1 is a possible D gene (6 bases). This CDR3 has 17 amino acids. Germline V CDR1 and CDR2: MGHRA, YSYEKL. Trimming pared 1 base from V and 4 bases from J, leaving 17 bases between. The CDR3: CASSQGPQGPAGNTIYF. The DNA for the CDR3 is TGCGCCAGCAGCCAAGGCCCACAGGGCCCGGCGGGAAACACCATATATTTT.

The chain has TRBV7-3 and TRBJ2-2; 7 nucleotides agree with TRBD2. Germline trimming cut 5 bases from V and 1 base from J; bases unmatched to any gene: 16. The germline V gene has CDR1 SGHTA and CDR2 FQGTGA. The CDR3 is made up of 19 amino acids. The DNA of the CDR3 is TGTGCCAGCAGCCCAAGCGGGGAGAGCTACCCACTGAACACCGGGGAGCTGTTTTTT. Translated, it gives CASSPSGESYPLNTGELFF. The whole variable domain, remainder taken from reference TRBV7-3 and TRBJ2-2, is GAGVSQTPSNKVTEKGKYVELRCDPISGHTALYWYRQSLGQGPEFLIYFQGTGAADDSGLPNDRFFAVRPEGSVSTLKIQRTERGDSAVYLCASSPSGESYPLNTGELFFGEGSRLTVL.

This clone is categorized as medium-sized. The chain links TRBV19 to TRBJ2-1; 10 nucleotides line up with TRBD2. This CDR3 spans 15 amino acids. With V trimmed by 6 bases and J by 3 bases, 5 bases remained unmatched. CDR1 is LNHDA and CDR2 is SQIVND in the germline V gene (reference sequence). The CDR3 region has the DNA TGTGCCAGTAGCCTGTCTAGCGGGAGCTACAATGAGCAGTTCTTC. This encodes CASSLSSGSYNEQFF.

V gene TRBV9 combines with J gene TRBJ1-6; 9 nucleotides match TRBD1. The CDR3 consists of 15 residues. Germline-derived CDR1 and CDR2 are SGDLS and YYNGEE. V dropped 0 bases and J dropped 7; count of bases not matched to a gene: 2. CDR3 bases: TGTGCCAGCAGCGTAGGGGGACAGGGCAATTCACCCCTCCACTTT. It translates to CASSVGGQGNSPLHF.

This chain uses TRBV7-8 with TRBJ2-7; 10 bases are shared with TRBD2. The V segment lost 6 bases and the J segment 6 bases; nucleotides outside the gene matches: 14. The CDR3 is 16 residues long. Germline lookup yields CDR1 SGHVS and CDR2 FQNEAQ. CDR3 residues: CASSIRGTSGIFEQYF. CDR3 DNA: TGTGCCAGCAGTATTAGGGGCACTAGCGGGATTTTCGAGCAGTACTTC.

This chain's CDR3 is CASSQERLGSTGELFF. The CDR3 nucleotides read TGTGCCAGCAGCCAAGAGAGGCTAGGTAGCACCGGGGAGCTGTTTTTT. The V gene is TRBV4-2, the J gene TRBJ2-2; D not resolved. The ends were cut back, 0 bases at V and 4 bases at J, with 12 bases in the middle. Germline V lookup: CDR1 LGHNA, CDR2 YNFKEQ. CDR3 length: 16 residues.

The CDR3 is CASSQEGQGGTGELFF. CDR3 in DNA: TGTGCCAGCAGCCAAGAGGGGCAGGGGGGCACCGGGGAGCTGTTTTTT. The V and J genes are TRBV4-2 and TRBJ2-2, with D tentatively TRBD1 (7 bases). This CDR3 contains 16 residues. Germline-derived CDR1 and CDR2 are LGHNA and YNFKEQ. The V end was cut by 0 bases, the J end by 4 bases, with 12 bases between.

This chain connects TRBV6-5 to TRBJ2-3, with a tentative D call TRBD2 (6 bases). Per germline, CDR1 MNHEY and CDR2 SVGAGI. Deletions cut 2 bases from V and 5 bases from J, with 8 bases between. The CDR3 is made up of 13 amino acids. The CDR3 coding sequence is TGTGCCAGCAGTTACCGGGGAGGAGATACGCAGTATTTT. This translates into CASSYRGGDTQYF.

This rearrangement joins TRBV30 to TRBJ2-1; 13 bases are a match to TRBD2. There are 14 residues in the CDR3. V shed 3 bases and J 8 bases; nucleotides not matched to a gene: 4. Germline V gene data show CDR1 as GTSNPN and CDR2 as SVGIG (reference sequence). CDR3: CAWSGLAGAHEQFF. CDR3 DNA: TGTGCCTGGAGCGGACTAGCGGGAGCACATGAGCAGTTCTTC.

The chain is built from TRBV9 and TRBJ2-2; TRBD2 agrees at 8 bases. This CDR3 comprises 17 residues. Germline loops: CDR1 SGDLS, CDR2 YYNGEE. Trimming removed 3 bases from V and 0 bases from J; junction bases left unmatched: 7. CDR3 sequence: CASSEWAGGSNTGELFF. The CDR3 coding sequence is TGTGCCAGCAGCGAATGGGCGGGAGGATCGAACACCGGGGAGCTGTTTTTT.